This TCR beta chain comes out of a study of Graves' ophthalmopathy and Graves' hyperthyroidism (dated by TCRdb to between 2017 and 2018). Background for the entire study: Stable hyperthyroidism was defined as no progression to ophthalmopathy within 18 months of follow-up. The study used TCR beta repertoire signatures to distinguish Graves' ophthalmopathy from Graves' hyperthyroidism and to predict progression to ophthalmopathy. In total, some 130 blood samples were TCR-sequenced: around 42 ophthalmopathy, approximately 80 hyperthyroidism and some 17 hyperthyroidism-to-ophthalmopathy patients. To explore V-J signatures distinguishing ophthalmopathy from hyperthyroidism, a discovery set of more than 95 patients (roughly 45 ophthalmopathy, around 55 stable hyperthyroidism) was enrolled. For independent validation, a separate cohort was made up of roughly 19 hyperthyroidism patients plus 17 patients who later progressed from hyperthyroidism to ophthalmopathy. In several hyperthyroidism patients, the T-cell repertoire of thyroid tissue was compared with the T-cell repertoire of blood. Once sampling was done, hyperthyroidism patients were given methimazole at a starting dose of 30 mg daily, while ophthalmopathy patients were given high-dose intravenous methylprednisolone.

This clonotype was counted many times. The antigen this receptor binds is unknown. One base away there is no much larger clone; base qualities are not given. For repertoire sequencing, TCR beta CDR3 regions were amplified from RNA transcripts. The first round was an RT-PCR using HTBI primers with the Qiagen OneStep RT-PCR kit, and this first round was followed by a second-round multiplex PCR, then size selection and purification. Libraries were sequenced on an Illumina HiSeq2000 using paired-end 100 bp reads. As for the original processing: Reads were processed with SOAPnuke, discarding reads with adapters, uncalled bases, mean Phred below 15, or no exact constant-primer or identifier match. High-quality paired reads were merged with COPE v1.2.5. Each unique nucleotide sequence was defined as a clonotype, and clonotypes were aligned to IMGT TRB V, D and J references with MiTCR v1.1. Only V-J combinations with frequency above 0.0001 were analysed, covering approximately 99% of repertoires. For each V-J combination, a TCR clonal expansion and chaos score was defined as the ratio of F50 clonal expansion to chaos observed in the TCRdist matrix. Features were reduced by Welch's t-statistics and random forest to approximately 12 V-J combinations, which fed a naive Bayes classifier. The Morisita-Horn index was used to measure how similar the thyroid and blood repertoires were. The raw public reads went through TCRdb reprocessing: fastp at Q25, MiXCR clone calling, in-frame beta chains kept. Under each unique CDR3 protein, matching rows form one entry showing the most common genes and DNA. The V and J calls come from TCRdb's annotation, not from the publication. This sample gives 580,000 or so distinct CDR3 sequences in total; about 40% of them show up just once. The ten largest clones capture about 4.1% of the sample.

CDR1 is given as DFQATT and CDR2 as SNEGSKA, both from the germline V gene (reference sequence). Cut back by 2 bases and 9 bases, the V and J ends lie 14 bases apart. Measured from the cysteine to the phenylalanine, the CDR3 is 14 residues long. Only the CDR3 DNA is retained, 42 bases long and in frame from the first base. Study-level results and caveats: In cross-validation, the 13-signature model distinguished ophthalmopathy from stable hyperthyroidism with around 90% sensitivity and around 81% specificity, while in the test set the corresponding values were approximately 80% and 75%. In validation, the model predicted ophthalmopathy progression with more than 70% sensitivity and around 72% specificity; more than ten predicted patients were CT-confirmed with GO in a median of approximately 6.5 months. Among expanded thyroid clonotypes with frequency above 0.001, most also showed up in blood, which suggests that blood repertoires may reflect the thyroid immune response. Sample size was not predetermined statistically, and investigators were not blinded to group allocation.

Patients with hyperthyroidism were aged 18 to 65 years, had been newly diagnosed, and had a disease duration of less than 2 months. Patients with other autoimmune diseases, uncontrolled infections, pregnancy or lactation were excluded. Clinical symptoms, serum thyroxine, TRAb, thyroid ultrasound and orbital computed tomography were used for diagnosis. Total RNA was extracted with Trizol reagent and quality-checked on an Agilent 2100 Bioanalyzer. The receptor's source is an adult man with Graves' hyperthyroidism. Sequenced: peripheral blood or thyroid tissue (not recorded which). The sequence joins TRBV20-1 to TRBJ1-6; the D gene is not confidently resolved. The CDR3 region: CSARSPGVFSPLHF. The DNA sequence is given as TGCAGTGCTAGAAGCCCAGGCGTTTTTTCACCCCTCCACTTT.